The 20 T cell receptor beta chains below were found in one sample sequenced in a study of control samples from healthy donors and cancer patients. Sequenced by immunoSEQ multiplex PCR; TCRdb stores in-frame clones only, minus some. The table shows 190,000 or so clones, with roughly 91% occurring only once. Source material: blood. These receptor sequences come from a man between 18 and 29 years old in good health.

The chain has TRBV29-1 and TRBJ1-3, with D tentatively TRBD1 (6 bases). The CDR3 extends over 14 amino acids. The V end lost 5 bases, the J end lost 2 bases, and 13 bases lay between the germline ends. CDR1 is SQVTM, CDR2 ANQGSEA, per germline. Here the CDR3 DNA reads TGCAGCGTTCTACAGGGAGTAGCTGGAAACACCATATATTTT. Amino acids: CSVLQGVAGNTIYF.

The chain has TRBV3-1 (or the pseudogene TRBV3-2) and TRBJ2-3, with D unresolved. The CDR3 length is 11 residues. Looked up from germline, CDR1 is LGHDT and CDR2 is YNNKEL (reference sequence). Trimming took off 6 bases at V and 4 bases at J, with 5 bases between the two ends. CDR3 DNA: TGTGCCAGCAGGACGTCAGATACGCAGTATTTT. Protein: CASRTSDTQYF.

The chain recombines TRBV30 with TRBJ2-2; TRBD1 matches at 7 bases. The CDR3 is 14 residues long. Germline V gene sequence: CDR1 GTSNPN, CDR2 SVGIG (reference sequence). Trimming took 3 bases from V and 8 from J; bases not matched to a gene: 9. Written as DNA, the CDR3 is TGTGCCTGGAGGAACAGGGGACCAGAGGGGGAGCTGTTTTTT. Amino acid sequence: CAWRNRGPEGELFF.

V and J are TRBV5-1 and TRBJ2-3; D possibly matches TRBD1 or TRBD2 (6 bases each). Germline CDR1 SGHRS, CDR2 YFSETQ. The CDR3 consists of 14 residues. V was cut by 2 bases and J by 2 bases, with 9 bases left in between. CDR3 sequence (DNA): TGCGCCAGCAGCTTAGGGGGGAACACAGATACGCAGTATTTT. Translated, it gives CASSLGGNTDTQYF.

The chain carries TRBV5-8 and TRBJ1-5; D ambiguous. The CDR3 is 15 residues long. Germline V gives CDR1 SGHTS, CDR2 YDEGEE. The V and J ends lost 1 base and 3 bases respectively, with 11 bases between them. This CDR3 reads CASSLPRFLNQPQHF. CDR3 sequence (DNA): TGTGCCAGCAGCTTGCCCCGGTTCCTCAATCAGCCCCAGCATTTT.

V gene TRBV11-2 combines with J gene TRBJ2-5; D possibly corresponds to TRBD1 (5 bases). CDR3 size: 16 residues. Germline V gene data show CDR1 as SGHAT and CDR2 as FQNNGV. Trimming took 5 bases from V and 9 from J, leaving 25 bases between them. The DNA of the CDR3 is TGTGCCAGCAGCCATCAGGGTGTAGGGGCGCGGTGGGCCCAGTACTTC. It is translated as CASSHQGVGARWAQYF.

This chain uses TRBV10-3 with TRBJ2-5, with 8 bases that match TRBD2. Trimming cost V 0 bases and J 3 bases; bases outside gene matches: 0. Germline CDR1 and CDR2: ENHRY and SYGVKD. This CDR3 region has 14 residues. DNA of the CDR3: TGTGCCATCAGTGAGTCTAGCGGGGAAGAGACCCAGTACTTC. This sequence encodes CAISESSGEETQYF.

The chain has TRBV7-3 and TRBJ2-2; 7 positions match TRBD2. V lost 1 base, J lost 5 bases, and 7 bases stayed unmatched. From germline, CDR1 is SGHTA and CDR2 FQGTGA. This CDR3 is built from 16 residues. Here the CDR3 reads CASSLNPLAATGELFF. The CDR3, as DNA: TGTGCCAGCAGCTTAAACCCCCTAGCGGCAACCGGGGAGCTGTTTTTT.

This clone was counted a single time. The J gene is TRBJ2-5, the V gene TRBV7-6; D gene uncertain. The CDR3 loop spans 15 amino acids. Trimming took off 2 bases at V and 0 bases at J, with 10 bases between the two ends. Germline V lookup: CDR1 SGHVS, CDR2 FNYEAQ. This chain's CDR3 is CASSLLGGHQETQYF. The DNA of the CDR3 is TGTGCCAGCAGCTTATTGGGCGGACACCAAGAGACCCAGTACTTC.

Worth noting for this clone: This same CDR3 is encoded by further DNA sequences in the sample. The chain employs TRBV6-6 and TRBJ2-7; TRBD1 matches at 10 bases. Germline CDR1 MNHNY, CDR2 SVGAGI (reference sequence). The CDR3 length is 13 residues. The J segment lost 4 bases and the V segment lost 6 bases, leaving 3 bases of the junction unmatched. DNA for the CDR3: TGTGCCAGCAGCCGGGACAGGGGATACGAGCAGTACTTC. It specifies CASSRDRGYEQYF.

This clone occurred once. This chain links TRBV10-3 with TRBJ2-1; 8 nucleotides align to TRBD2. The CDR3 is 14 residues long. The V segment lost 5 bases and the J segment 5 bases; nucleotides outside the gene matches: 5. CDR1 and CDR2 from the germline V gene are ENHRY and SYGVKD. CDR3 sequence (DNA): TGTGCCATCAGTATAGCGGGGTCGGACAATGAGCAGTTCTTC. Its protein is CAISIAGSDNEQFF.

The chain uses TRBV19 and TRBJ2-3; 7 bases are a match to TRBD1. This CDR3 is built from 16 residues. V trimming: 5 bases; J trimming: 2 bases; junction bases outside the gene matches: 10. CDR1 and CDR2 (germline): LNHDA, SQIVND (reference sequence). The DNA for the CDR3 is TGTGCCAGTAGTCCAGCAAGGACAGGCACCACAGATACGCAGTATTTT. Translated, it gives CASSPARTGTTDTQYF. Drawing the rest from reference TRBV19 and TRBJ2-3, the complete variable domain is DGGITQSPKYLFRKEGQNVTLSCEQNLNHDAMYWYRQDPGQGLRLIYYSQIVNDFQKGDIAEGYSVSREKKESFPLTVTSAQKNPTAFYLCASSPARTGTTDTQYFGPGTRLTVL.

This clone showed up just once. V and J are TRBV30 and TRBJ2-7, with 7 bases matching TRBD1. The CDR3 is 12 residues long. Germline CDR1 GTSNPN, CDR2 SVGIG (reference sequence). The junction had 2 bases not matched to a gene; V was cut back by 4 bases and J by 2 bases. The DNA of the CDR3 is TGTGCCTGGAAGGGACAGACCTACGAGCAGTACTTC. It yields the protein CAWKGQTYEQYF.

J is TRBJ1-1 and V is TRBV6-5, with no clear D. CDR3 length: 15 amino acids. V lost 8 bases and J 2 bases, leaving 18 bases between the germline ends. Germline V gives CDR1 MNHEY, CDR2 SVGAGI. CDR3 residues: CASAIGVRPNTEAFF. The CDR3 DNA reads as TGTGCCAGCGCCATAGGAGTCAGGCCCAACACTGAAGCTTTCTTT.

The rearrangement links TRBV7-3 to TRBJ2-1; D perhaps matches TRBD1 (6 bases). From germline, CDR1 is SGHTA and CDR2 FQGTGA. V lost 2 bases and J 0 bases, leaving 8 bases between the germline ends. CDR3 length equals 15 residues. CDR3 nucleotides: TGTGCCAGCAGCTTAGAGGGGGACTCCTACAATGAGCAGTTCTTC. It encodes CASSLEGDSYNEQFF.

V usage is TRBV3-1 (or the pseudogene TRBV3-2) and J usage is TRBJ1-6; 9 nucleotides match TRBD1. The CDR3 contains 14 residues. The V gene's germline CDR1 is LGHDT and CDR2 YNNKEL (reference sequence). The V gene end was trimmed by 3 bases and the J gene end by 8 bases; junction bases not matched to a gene: 2. The CDR3: CASSQRDRDSPLHF. For the CDR3, the DNA is TGTGCCAGCAGCCAGAGGGACAGGGATTCACCCCTCCACTTT.

This clone was detected only once. V is TRBV19 and J is TRBJ2-1; TRBD1 aligns across 8 bases. Per the germline V gene, CDR1 is LNHDA and CDR2 is SQIVND (reference sequence). The CDR3 contains 14 residues. V trimming: 8 bases; J trimming: 3 bases; junction bases outside the gene matches: 6. CDR3 nucleotide sequence: TGTGCCAGTGATACAGGGGGTCTCTACAATGAGCAGTTCTTC. The encoded protein is CASDTGGLYNEQFF. Supplemented by reference TRBV19 and TRBJ2-1, the full variable domain reads DGGITQSPKYLFRKEGQNVTLSCEQNLNHDAMYWYRQDPGQGLRLIYYSQIVNDFQKGDIAEGYSVSREKKESFPLTVTSAQKNPTAFYLCASDTGGLYNEQFFGPGTRLTVL.

The CDR3 DNA reads as TGTGCCAGCAGTGAGGACGTACTGAGCTCCTACGAGCAGTACTTC. Translation: CASSEDVLSSYEQYF. This chain uses TRBV6-1 with TRBJ2-7; D not resolved. V gave up 3 bases and J gave up 0 bases, with 12 bases separating them. CDR1 MNHNS and CDR2 SASEGT come from the germline V gene. This CDR3 contains 15 residues.

Remarks on this clone: One junction end disagrees with the germline gene, perhaps due to a read error. V is TRBV7-2 and J is TRBJ2-1, with D hard to call. This CDR3 is built from 11 residues. Germline CDR1 SGHTA, CDR2 FQGNSA. CDR3 region: CASSAYHEQFF. CDR3 DNA: TGTGCCAGCAGCGCCTACCATGAGCAGTTCTTC.

Notes on this clone: Other nucleotide sequences from this sample produce the same CDR3. The V call is TRBV3-1 (or the pseudogene TRBV3-2), the J call TRBJ1-5; D is ambiguous. With 1 base removed from V and 6 bases from J, the gap between germline ends came to 4 bases. The CDR3 consists of 12 residues. Germline V lookup: CDR1 LGHDT, CDR2 YNNKEL (reference sequence). DNA of the CDR3: TGTGCCAGCAGCCAAGGGGGTCAGCCCCAGCATTTT. It specifies CASSQGGQPQHF.